Here is one T cell receptor beta chain with its context. What it binds is unknown. This record comes from a study of beta chain features in type 1 diabetes. Study results and limitations: Across all four CD4+ subsets, people with type 1 diabetes showed modestly shorter TCRB CDR3s.

The investigators reverse transcribed all of the isolated RNA, so they sequenced expressed TCRB transcripts. Profiling relied on immunoSEQ multiplex PCR, and the TCRdb table lists in-frame clones only, not all of them. The sample includes hundreds of thousands of clones, over 12% seen only once; the top ten take approximately 0.039%. J was trimmed by 0 bases and V by 8 bases; bases with no gene match: 2. Germline loops: CDR1 ENHRY, CDR2 SYGVKD. This CDR3 contains 13 residues. The sequenced material came from naive CD4+ T cells from blood. J is TRBJ2-3 and V is TRBV10-3, with 7 nucleotides matching TRBD2. The clonotype originates from a man between 18 and 29 years old with type 1 diabetes. CDR3 region: CAIASGSTDTQYF. The DNA of the CDR3 is TGTGCCATCGCTAGCGGTAGCACAGATACGCAGTATTTT.